These 5 T cell receptor beta chains came from one sample sequenced in a study of human T cells and chemical hapten exposure. Documented time point: pre-sensitization, week 0. The treatment denotes: therapeutic diphenylcyclopropenone sensitization with weekly scalp DPC. TCRdb used MiXCR to reprocess the RACE reads, holding one entry per CDR3 protein. The sample lists 150,000 to 200,000 distinct CDR3 sequences; roughly 30% were seen once. This specimen was whole blood, taken in connection with sensitization to the hapten diphenylcyclopropenone (DPC). All receptors come from a woman aged 30 to 39 with alopecia areata. Some clones in this sample may be carry-over from other donors' samples.

In the case of this clonotype: A read error may produce the germline difference seen at one junction end. This sequence joins TRBV20-1 and TRBJ1-1; unclear D gene. The CDR3 length is 10 residues. The germline V gene encodes CDR1 DFQATT and CDR2 SNEGSKA (reference sequence). CDR3 sequence: CSASGAEAFF. As DNA, the CDR3 is TGCAGCGCTAGCGGGGCTGAAGCTTTCTTT.

This clonotype was seen only once. V and J are TRBV20-1 and TRBJ1-5; D might be TRBD1 (5 bases). The CDR3 contains 13 residues. Trimming took 4 bases from V and 7 from J, leaving 14 bases between them. Germline-derived CDR1 and CDR2 are DFQATT and SNEGSKA (reference sequence). In DNA form, the CDR3 reads TGCAGTGCTAACCCCACTGGGACGCAGCCCCAGCATTTT. Amino acid sequence: CSANPTGTQPQHF.

This clonotype was observed a few times. This chain links TRBV29-1 with TRBJ2-7; 12 nucleotides match TRBD2. The CDR3 is 14 amino acids. The V segment lost 7 bases and the J segment 0 bases; nucleotides outside the gene matches: 4. The germline CDR1 and CDR2 sequences are SQVTM and ANQGSEA. The CDR3 is CSALTSGSSYEQYF. CDR3 DNA: TGCAGCGCCCTGACTAGCGGGAGCTCCTACGAGCAGTACTTC.

This clonotype has a handful of counts. One junction end disagrees with the germline gene, perhaps due to a read error. The V and J genes are TRBV20-1 and TRBJ1-2; D may be TRBD1 (6 bases). Germline V gives CDR1 DFQATT, CDR2 SNEGSKA (reference sequence). The CDR3 is 12 amino acids. CDR3: CSAIGGTYRYTF. For the CDR3, the DNA is TGCAGTGCGATAGGGGGTACCTATCGCTACACCTTC.

V is TRBV5-1 and J is TRBJ2-7; 7 bases are shared with TRBD1. CDR1 and CDR2 from the germline V gene are SGHRS and YFSETQ. J lost 3 bases, V lost 7 bases, and 10 bases had no gene match. This CDR3 is built from 14 residues. CDR3 DNA: TGCGCCAGCGGGTCCCGGGACAGAGACTACGAGCAGTACTTC. Translating gives CASGSRDRDYEQYF.